Each of the 30 T cell receptor beta chains below was sequenced from the same sample in a study of OX40 agonist ivuxolimab in advanced cancers. Libraries were prepared through the immunoSEQ multiplex PCR assay. TCRdb re-hosts the immuneACCESS table, in-frame sequences only. Its copies lack some clones; in the studies checked, an unresolved V gene accounts for under half of them, and the cause for the rest is not known. A total of some 50,000 clones appear in this sample, about 95% of them only once. The ten largest clones add up to around 10% of the sample. Sequenced material: CD4+ or CD8+ T cells sorted from blood, taken in a trial of the OX40 agonist ivuxolimab. The receptor set was obtained from an adult with an advanced solid tumor such as melanoma, head and neck, liver or kidney cancer.

CDR3 loop: CASSIVQDGLNQPQHF. CDR3 DNA: TGTGCCAGTAGTATAGTCCAGGACGGCTTAAATCAGCCCCAGCATTTT. V gene TRBV19 combines with J gene TRBJ1-5; D gene uncertain. The CDR3 loop spans 16 amino acids. CDR1 and CDR2 from the germline V gene are LNHDA and SQIVND (reference sequence). V was trimmed by 1 base and J by 4 bases, leaving 14 bases between them.

The chain combines TRBV28 with TRBJ2-7; D is undetermined. The CDR3 totals 15 residues. The ends were cut back, 6 bases at V and 2 bases at J, with 17 bases in the middle. Germline CDR1 is MDHEN and CDR2 is SYDVKM. The CDR3 nucleotides are TGTGCCAGCAGCCCAGGTTCTGCGACTGCCTACGAGCAGTACTTC. It codes for CASSPGSATAYEQYF.

The chain uses TRBV4-3 and TRBJ2-2; D remains unclear. Germline V gene data show CDR1 as LGHNA and CDR2 as YSLEER. V dropped 4 bases and J dropped 5 bases, with 5 bases sitting between them. The CDR3 is 12 residues long. The CDR3 DNA follows: TGCGCCAGCAGCCCTCATACCGGGGAGCTGTTTTTT. Protein product: CASSPHTGELFF.

The chain joins TRBV7-3 to TRBJ2-7; D perhaps matches TRBD1 (5 bases). Germline loops: CDR1 SGHTA, CDR2 FQGTGA. The CDR3 has 14 residues. Trimming pared 5 bases from V and 2 bases from J, leaving 13 bases between. This chain's CDR3 is CASSSYRTPYEQYF. The CDR3 DNA sequence: TGTGCCAGCAGCAGTTACAGGACCCCCTACGAGCAGTACTTC.

About this clone: Because the CDR3's place on the DNA is in doubt, the DNA is left out and the CDR3 is given as listed by TCRdb. The chain carries TRBV5-6 and TRBJ1-2. The CDR3 is made up of 14 amino acids, end residues included. Germline CDR1 reads SGHDT; CDR2 reads YYEEEE. CDR3 sequence reads: CASSLVGGGTRGAF.

The chain links TRBV19 to TRBJ1-3; TRBD1 is a possible D gene (5 bases). Trimming cost V 4 bases and J 0 bases, with 10 bases left between them. The CDR3 is 15 amino acids. Germline values: CDR1 LNHDA, CDR2 SQIVND (reference sequence). In DNA, the CDR3 is TGTGCCAGTAGTAACACAGGAGGCTCTGGAAACACCATATATTTT. Translated, it gives CASSNTGGSGNTIYF.

The V gene is TRBV13, the J gene TRBJ2-5; 12 bases agree with TRBD1. J was trimmed by 4 bases and V by 4 bases; bases with no gene match: 7. This CDR3 comprises 16 residues. Germline loops: CDR1 PRHDT, CDR2 FYEKMQ (reference sequence). Here the CDR3 DNA reads TGTGCCAGCAGCTCCGACCGGGACAGGGGGCGAGAGACCCAGTACTTC. Amino acid sequence: CASSSDRDRGRETQYF.

V usage is TRBV20-1 and J usage is TRBJ2-2; D gene unclear. Germline V CDR1 and CDR2: DFQATT, SNEGSKA (reference sequence). V was shortened by 2 bases and J by 6 bases, with 4 bases between the two germline ends. CDR3 length: 11 residues. The CDR3 DNA reads as TGCAGTGCTAGAATCCCCGGGGAGCTGTTTTTT. Protein: CSARIPGELFF.

J is TRBJ1-2 and V is TRBV4-3; possible D gene TRBD1, 6 bases. Trimming cost V 1 base and J 2 bases, with 8 bases left between them. The germline V gene has CDR1 LGHNA and CDR2 YSLEER. The CDR3 is 14 residues long. CDR3: CASSQGTANYGYTF. CDR3 coding DNA: TGCGCCAGCAGCCAAGGGACAGCCAACTATGGCTACACCTTC.

This chain connects TRBV7-9 to TRBJ1-1; tentative D call: TRBD1 (6 bases). Germline-derived CDR1 and CDR2 are SEHNR and FQNEAQ (reference sequence). The CDR3 loop spans 16 amino acids. Trimming left V 5 bases short and J 4 bases short, with 20 bases between. CDR3 amino acids: CASSPDSLILGTEAFF. The DNA for the CDR3 is TGTGCCAGCAGCCCGGACAGCCTCATCTTGGGCACTGAAGCTTTCTTT.

This clone was detected only a few times. A junction end diverges from the germline sequence, so it may reflect a read error. The chain carries TRBV27 and TRBJ2-2, with D unresolved. The CDR3 consists of 12 residues. Germline CDR1 reads MNHEY; CDR2 reads SMNVEV (reference sequence). The CDR3, as DNA: TGTGCCAGCAGCTCGAAAACCGGGGAGCTGTTTTTT. Translating gives CASSSKTGELFF.

This clone was observed once. V and J are TRBV28 and TRBJ2-5, with TRBD1 matching over 9 bases. The CDR3 covers 16 residues. The germline V gene encodes CDR1 MDHEN and CDR2 SYDVKM. V was clipped by 2 bases and J by 5 bases; unmatched bases: 9. The CDR3 nucleotides read TGTGCCAGCAGTTTACTCCGGACAGGGGAAGGTGAGACCCAGTACTTC. As protein: CASSLLRTGEGETQYF.

This sequence joins TRBV7-2 and TRBJ2-5; weak D call: TRBD2 (6 bases). In germline, CDR1 is SGHTA, CDR2 FQGNSA. V shed 5 bases and J shed 2 bases, with 21 bases lying between them. There are 17 residues in the CDR3. CDR3 in DNA: TGTGCCAGCAGCCTGCTGAGCTCTGGGACTTCACAAGAGACCCAGTACTTC. Amino acid sequence: CASSLLSSGTSQETQYF.

The V and J genes are TRBV11-2 and TRBJ1-2; D is uncertain. V lost 1 base, J lost 8 bases, and 14 bases lay in between. Germline CDR1 reads SGHAT; CDR2 reads FQNNGV. The CDR3 contains 14 residues. CDR3 in DNA: TGTGCCAGCAGCTTAGGCGGGCCTAACGGCGGCTACACCTTC. Amino acid sequence: CASSLGGPNGGYTF. The whole variable domain, remainder taken from reference TRBV11-2 and TRBJ1-2, is EAGVAQSPRYKIIEKRQSVAFWCNPISGHATLYWYQQILGQGPKLLIQFQNNGVVDDSQLPKDRFSAERLKGVDSTLKIQPAKLEDSAVYLCASSLGGPNGGYTFGSGTRLTVV.

The chain employs TRBV18 and TRBJ2-2, with D unclear. CDR1 is KGHSH and CDR2 is LQKENI in the germline V gene. CDR3 length: 14 amino acids. Deletions cut 1 base from V and 5 bases from J, with 8 bases between. The CDR3, as DNA: TGTGCCAGCTCACCACTCGAGTGGACCGGGGAGCTGTTTTTT. Amino acids: CASSPLEWTGELFF.

The chain recombines TRBV9 with TRBJ1-5; D may be TRBD1 (6 bases). From germline, CDR1 is SGDLS and CDR2 YYNGEE. CDR3 length equals 15 residues. The germline V and J ends were trimmed by 0 bases and 3 bases, with 10 bases remaining between them. The CDR3 coding sequence is TGTGCCAGCAGCGTAGGGGGGCAGATCAATCAGCCCCAGCATTTT. It encodes CASSVGGQINQPQHF.

The chain combines TRBV19 with TRBJ2-1, with TRBD2 as a possible D gene (5 bases). The V and J ends lost 1 base and 6 bases respectively, with 7 bases between them. Germline V gives CDR1 LNHDA, CDR2 SQIVND (reference sequence). The CDR3 is 13 residues long. CDR3 residues: CASSIGSGNEQFF. CDR3 bases: TGTGCCAGTAGTATAGGCAGCGGCAATGAGCAGTTCTTC.

The V gene is TRBV29-1, the J gene TRBJ1-2, with TRBD1 as a possible D gene (5 bases). This CDR3 has 14 residues. Germline V gene data show CDR1 as SQVTM and CDR2 as ANQGSEA. With 1 base removed from V and 2 bases from J, the gap between germline ends came to 11 bases. CDR3 bases: TGCAGCGTTGAAGGATGGGCAGGGAACTATGGCTACACCTTC. Translating it yields CSVEGWAGNYGYTF.

The chain uses TRBV6-5 and TRBJ1-1; 11 nucleotides match TRBD1. J gave up 6 bases and V 5 bases, and 2 bases lay outside the gene matches. This CDR3 contains 13 residues. In germline, CDR1 is MNHEY, CDR2 SVGAGI. CDR3 loop: CASSPGQGAEAFF. CDR3 DNA: TGTGCCAGCAGTCCGGGACAGGGGGCTGAAGCTTTCTTT.

V and J are TRBV18 and TRBJ2-5; 10 nucleotides line up with TRBD2. This CDR3 comprises 19 residues. Germline CDR1 is KGHSH and CDR2 is LQKENI. With V trimmed by 4 bases and J by 1 base, 15 bases remained unmatched. In nucleotides, the CDR3 is TGTGCCAGCTCACAACAGGGGCCCGCTAGCGGGAGCCCCCAAGAGACCCAGTACTTC. Translation: CASSQQGPASGSPQETQYF.

The rearrangement uses TRBV28 and TRBJ2-3; TRBD1 agrees at 7 bases. The CDR3 totals 15 residues. The germline CDR1 and CDR2 sequences are MDHEN and SYDVKM. After removal of 1 base from V and 3 bases from J, the junction contained 4 bases not matched to a gene. The CDR3 DNA is TGTGCCAGCAGTTTATCGCCAGGGGGTACAGATACGCAGTATTTT. It translates to CASSLSPGGTDTQYF. Looking up the rest from reference TRBV28 and TRBJ2-3 gives the full variable domain: DVKVTQSSRYLVKRTGEKVFLECVQDMDHENMFWYRQDPGLGLRLIYFSYDVKMKEKGDIPEGYSVSREKKERFSLILESASTNQTSMYLCASSLSPGGTDTQYFGPGTRLTVL.

The V gene is TRBV11-3, the J gene TRBJ2-2; D remains unclear. Germline CDR1 SGHNT, CDR2 YENEEA. This CDR3 comprises 12 residues. The ends were cut back, 5 bases at V and 6 bases at J, with 7 bases in the middle. CDR3 residues: CASSPGSGELFF. CDR3 bases: TGTGCCAGCAGCCCTGGTTCCGGGGAGCTGTTTTTT.

The chain joins TRBV28 to TRBJ1-2; 9 bases align to TRBD1. V lost 3 bases to trimming and J lost 8 bases; unmatched junction nucleotides: 19. CDR3 length equals 18 residues. Germline V gives CDR1 MDHEN, CDR2 SYDVKM. This chain's CDR3 is CASSFPTRTGEGLGGYTF. Written as DNA, the CDR3 is TGTGCCAGCAGTTTCCCAACCCGGACAGGGGAGGGGCTTGGGGGCTACACCTTC.

The DNA for the CDR3 is TGTGCCAGCAGCGGGAACAATGAGCAGTTCTTC. It specifies CASSGNNEQFF. V and J are TRBV7-2 and TRBJ2-1; no definite D call. Per the germline V gene, CDR1 is SGHTA and CDR2 is FQGNSA. Trimming pared 5 bases from V and 5 bases from J, leaving 4 bases between. The CDR3 has 11 amino acids.

The rearrangement links TRBV11-3 to TRBJ2-6; maybe TRBD1 (6 bases). Germline V gene sequence: CDR1 SGHNT, CDR2 YENEEA. The CDR3 has 19 residues. V lost 4 bases and J 0 bases, leaving 19 bases between the germline ends. CDR3 region: CASSSEGGGSTSGANVLTF. The CDR3 coding sequence is TGTGCCAGCAGCTCAGAAGGGGGTGGCAGTACCTCTGGGGCCAACGTCCTGACTTTC.

This sequence joins TRBV6-5 and TRBJ2-3, with D perhaps being TRBD1 or TRBD2 (5 bases each). The CDR3 runs 15 residues. The V gene's germline CDR1 is MNHEY and CDR2 SVGAGI. V shed 6 bases and J shed 2 bases, with 15 bases lying between them. CDR3 loop: CASSTVGEYTDTQYF. In DNA, the CDR3 is TGTGCCAGCAGCACCGTGGGGGAGTACACAGATACGCAGTATTTT.

The chain employs TRBV21-1 and TRBJ1-5. TRBV21-1 is listed as a pseudogene. The CDR3 spans 16 residues. CDR3 DNA: TGTGCCAGCAGCAAAGAGGGAGGGCCTACGAATCAGCCCCAGCATTTT. Residues: CASSKEGGPTNQPQHF.

This clone came up once. The rearrangement uses TRBV9 and TRBJ1-2, with D perhaps TRBD1 (5 bases). V lost 6 bases to trimming and J lost 11 bases, with 20 bases between them. Germline CDR1 is SGDLS and CDR2 is YYNGEE. This CDR3 region has 13 residues. The CDR3 bases are TGTGCCAGCAAGCGGGACGCCGTTCCCTTTTACACCTTC. This encodes CASKRDAVPFYTF. The full variable domain, in which reference TRBV9 and TRBJ1-2 provide the parts outside the CDR3, is DSGVTQTPKHLITATGQRVTLRCSPRSGDLSVYWYQQSLDQGLQFLIQYYNGEERAKGNILERFSAQQFPDLHSELNLSSLELGDSALYFCASKRDAVPFYTFGSGTRLTVV.

This sequence joins TRBV4-2 and TRBJ1-3; 10 bases are shared with TRBD1. The CDR3 sequence is 17 residues long. Losses at the gene ends were 1 base for V and 2 bases for J; bases not matched to a gene: 5. The germline CDR1 and CDR2 sequences are LGHNA and YNFKEQ. The CDR3 DNA reads as TGTGCCAGCAGCCAAGGTGGACAGGGGGTAGCTGGAAACACCATATATTTT. This encodes CASSQGGQGVAGNTIYF.

This sequence joins TRBV11-2 and TRBJ1-1; unclear D gene. Per the germline V gene, CDR1 is SGHAT and CDR2 is FQNNGV. V dropped 6 bases and J dropped 0 bases, with 14 bases sitting between them. CDR3 size: 15 residues. In nucleotides, the CDR3 is TGTGCCAGCAGGTCTTCGTGGTCTTTGAACACTGAAGCTTTCTTT. Encoded protein: CASRSSWSLNTEAFF.